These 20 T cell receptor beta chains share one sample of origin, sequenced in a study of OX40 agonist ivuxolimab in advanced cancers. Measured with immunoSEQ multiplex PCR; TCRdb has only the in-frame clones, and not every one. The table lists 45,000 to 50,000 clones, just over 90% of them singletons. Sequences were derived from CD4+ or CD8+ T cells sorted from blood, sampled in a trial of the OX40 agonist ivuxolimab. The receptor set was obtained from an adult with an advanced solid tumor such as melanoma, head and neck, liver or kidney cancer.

The CDR3 DNA sequence: TGTGCCAGCAGTTACTCGAGGGGGTTTCAGCCCCAGCATTTT. Its protein is CASSYSRGFQPQHF. J is TRBJ1-5 and V is TRBV6-5; weak D call: TRBD1 (6 bases). The germline V gene has CDR1 MNHEY and CDR2 SVGAGI. This CDR3 region has 14 residues. Deletions cut 0 bases from V and 6 bases from J, with 9 bases between.

CDR3 nucleotide sequence: TGTGCCCGTGACAGGGGGGACACCGGGGAGCTGTTTTTT. Translated, it gives CARDRGDTGELFF. V is TRBV30 and J is TRBJ2-2, with TRBD1 matching over 9 bases. Germline-derived CDR1 and CDR2 are GTSNPN and SVGIG (reference sequence). The CDR3 length is 13 residues. V was clipped by 8 bases and J by 3 bases; unmatched bases: 4.

The CDR3 DNA reads TGCGCCAGCAGCCTAGGACTAGCGGGGGGTAGCTCCTACGAGCAGTACTTC. This encodes CASSLGLAGGSSYEQYF. This chain connects TRBV4-1 to TRBJ2-7; TRBD2 agrees at 14 bases. The V segment lost 4 bases and the J segment 0 bases; nucleotides outside the gene matches: 5. Germline V gene data show CDR1 as MGHRA and CDR2 as YSYEKL. The CDR3 has 17 amino acids.

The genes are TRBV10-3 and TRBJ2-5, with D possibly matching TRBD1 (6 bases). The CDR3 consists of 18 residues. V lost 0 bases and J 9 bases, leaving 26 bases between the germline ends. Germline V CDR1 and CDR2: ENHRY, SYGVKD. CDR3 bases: TGTGCCATCAGTGAGTCGTATACCCTGACAGGACCCGAGGAGGCCCAGTACTTC. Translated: CAISESYTLTGPEEAQYF.

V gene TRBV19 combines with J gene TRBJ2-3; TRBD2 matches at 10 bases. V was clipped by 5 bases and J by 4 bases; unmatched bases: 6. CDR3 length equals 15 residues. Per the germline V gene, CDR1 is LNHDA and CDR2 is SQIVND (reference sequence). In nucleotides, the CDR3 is TGTGCCAGTAGTTGGCTAGCGGGAGTGGCAGATACGCAGTATTTT. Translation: CASSWLAGVADTQYF.

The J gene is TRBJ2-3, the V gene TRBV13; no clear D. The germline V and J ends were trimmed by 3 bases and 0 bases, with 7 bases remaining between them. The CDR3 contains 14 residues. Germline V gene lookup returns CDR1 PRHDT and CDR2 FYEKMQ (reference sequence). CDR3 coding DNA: TGTGCCAGCAGCTTTGGACGGAGCACAGATACGCAGTATTTT. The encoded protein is CASSFGRSTDTQYF.

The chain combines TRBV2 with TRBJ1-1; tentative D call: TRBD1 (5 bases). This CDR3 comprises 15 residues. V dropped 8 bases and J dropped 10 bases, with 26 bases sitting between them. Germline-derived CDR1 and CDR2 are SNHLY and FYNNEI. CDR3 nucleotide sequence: TGTGCCAGCTCCCCCGCAGGACACGGACATGGGGGAGCTTTCTTT. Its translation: CASSPAGHGHGGAFF.

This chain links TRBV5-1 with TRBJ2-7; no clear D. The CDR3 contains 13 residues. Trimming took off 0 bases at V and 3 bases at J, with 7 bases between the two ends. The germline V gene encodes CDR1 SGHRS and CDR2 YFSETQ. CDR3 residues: CASSLASHYEQYF. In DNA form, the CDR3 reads TGCGCCAGCAGCTTGGCCAGCCACTACGAGCAGTACTTC.

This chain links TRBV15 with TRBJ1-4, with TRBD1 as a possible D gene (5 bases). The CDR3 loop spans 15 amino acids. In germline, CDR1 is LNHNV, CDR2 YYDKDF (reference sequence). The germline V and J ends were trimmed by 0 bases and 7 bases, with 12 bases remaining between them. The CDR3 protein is CATSRDRSGTEKLFF. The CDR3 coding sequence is TGTGCCACCAGCAGAGATCGTTCCGGGACTGAAAAACTGTTTTTT.

Written as DNA, the CDR3 is TGCAGCGTTAGCGGACTAGCGGAAATCACAGATACGCAGTATTTT. Its protein product is CSVSGLAEITDTQYF. V gene TRBV29-1 combines with J gene TRBJ2-3, with 10 bases lining up with TRBD2. The CDR3 is made up of 15 amino acids. J gave up 2 bases and V 5 bases, and 7 bases lay outside the gene matches. Germline V gene lookup returns CDR1 SQVTM and CDR2 ANQGSEA.

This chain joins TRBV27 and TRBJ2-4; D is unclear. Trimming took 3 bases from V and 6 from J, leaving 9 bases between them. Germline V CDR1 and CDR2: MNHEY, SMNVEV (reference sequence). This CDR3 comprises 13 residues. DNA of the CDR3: TGTGCCAGCAGTTTGGTTTTCGGAAACATTCAGTACTTC. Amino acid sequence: CASSLVFGNIQYF.

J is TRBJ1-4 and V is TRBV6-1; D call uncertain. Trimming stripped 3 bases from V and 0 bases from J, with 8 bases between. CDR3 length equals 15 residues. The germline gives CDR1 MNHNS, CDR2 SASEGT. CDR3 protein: CASSDWPATNEKLFF. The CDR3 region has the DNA TGTGCCAGCAGTGATTGGCCCGCAACTAATGAAAAACTGTTTTTT.

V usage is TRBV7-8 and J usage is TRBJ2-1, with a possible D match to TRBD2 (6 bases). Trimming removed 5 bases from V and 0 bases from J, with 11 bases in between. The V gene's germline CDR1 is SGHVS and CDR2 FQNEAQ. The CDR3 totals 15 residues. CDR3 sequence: CASSPGGYSYNEQFF. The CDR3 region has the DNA TGTGCCAGCAGCCCTGGAGGGTACTCCTACAATGAGCAGTTCTTC.

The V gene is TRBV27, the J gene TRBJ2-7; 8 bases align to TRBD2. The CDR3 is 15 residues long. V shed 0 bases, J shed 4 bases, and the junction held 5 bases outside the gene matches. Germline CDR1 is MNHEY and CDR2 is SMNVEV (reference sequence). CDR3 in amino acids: CASSLSTSDVYEQYF. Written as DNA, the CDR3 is TGTGCCAGCAGTTTATCGACTAGCGACGTTTACGAGCAGTACTTC.

The CDR3 bases are TGTGCCAGCAGTTATGGAGATGCGGAGACCCAGTACTTC. Translating gives CASSYGDAETQYF. The chain joins TRBV6-5 to TRBJ2-5; no reliable D call. CDR3 length: 13 amino acids. The germline gives CDR1 MNHEY, CDR2 SVGAGI. The V gene lost 3 bases and the J gene lost 5 bases, with 10 bases spanning the gap.

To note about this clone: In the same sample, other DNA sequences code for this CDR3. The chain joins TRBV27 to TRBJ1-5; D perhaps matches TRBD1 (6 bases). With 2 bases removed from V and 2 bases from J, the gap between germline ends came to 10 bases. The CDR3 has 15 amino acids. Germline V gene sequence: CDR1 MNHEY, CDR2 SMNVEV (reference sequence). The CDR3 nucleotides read TGTGCCAGCAGTTTACGGGGGGGCGGCAATCAGCCCCAGCATTTT. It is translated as CASSLRGGGNQPQHF.

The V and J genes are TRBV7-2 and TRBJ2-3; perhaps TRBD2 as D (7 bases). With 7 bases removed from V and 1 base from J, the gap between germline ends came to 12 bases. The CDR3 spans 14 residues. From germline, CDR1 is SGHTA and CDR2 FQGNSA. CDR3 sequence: CASIEGGGTDTQYF. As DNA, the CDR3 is TGTGCCAGCATTGAGGGGGGGGGCACAGATACGCAGTATTTT.

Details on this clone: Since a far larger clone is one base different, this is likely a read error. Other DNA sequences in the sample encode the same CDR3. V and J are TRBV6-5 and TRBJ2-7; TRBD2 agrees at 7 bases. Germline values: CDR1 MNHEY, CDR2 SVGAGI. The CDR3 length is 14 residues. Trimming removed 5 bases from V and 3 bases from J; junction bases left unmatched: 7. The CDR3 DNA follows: TGTGCCAGCAGTCCTGGGGGGGGAGGCTACGAGCAGTACTTC. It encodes CASSPGGGGYEQYF.

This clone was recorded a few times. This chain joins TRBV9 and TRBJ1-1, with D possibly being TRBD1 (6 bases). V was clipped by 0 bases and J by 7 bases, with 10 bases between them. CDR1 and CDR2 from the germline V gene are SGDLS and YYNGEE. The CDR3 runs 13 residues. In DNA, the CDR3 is TGTGCCAGCAGCGTAGGAGGGGGAGGTGAAGCTTTCTTT. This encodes CASSVGGGGEAFF.

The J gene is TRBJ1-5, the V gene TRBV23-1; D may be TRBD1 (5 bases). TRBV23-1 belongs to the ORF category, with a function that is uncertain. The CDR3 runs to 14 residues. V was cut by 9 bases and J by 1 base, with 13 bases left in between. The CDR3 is CASTTRESNQPQHF. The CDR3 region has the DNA TGCGCCAGTACGACCAGGGAGAGCAATCAGCCCCAGCATTTT.